This T cell receptor beta chain emerged from a study of cytomegalovirus exposure and HLA in healthy donors. In the study overall: An early release of data contained 70 million to 95 million unique TCRs, which came from HLA-typed donors. Assignment to the Caucasian-associated ancestry cluster applied to more than 75% of the roughly 420 genotyped donors. Study outcomes and limitations: A prior analysis recorded that most TCR beta V segments were productive about 87% or about 30% of the time.

The study ran its PCR with 60 Vbeta and 13 Jbeta primers. Here immunoSEQ multiplex PCR was the method, and the copy in TCRdb shows in-frame clones only, minus some. Of approximately 140,000 clones listed, 70% to 85% are singletons. For this clone: What it binds is not known.

Looked up from germline, CDR1 is SGHKS and CDR2 is YYEKEE (reference sequence). V shed 3 bases, J shed 7 bases, and the junction held 5 bases outside the gene matches. This CDR3 has 13 residues. This sequence originates from a woman aged 40 to 55 in good health and CMV-seronegative. Material for sequencing was PBMCs. The V call is TRBV5-5, the J call TRBJ2-7, with 9 bases matching TRBD1. CDR3 region: CASSWGQGGEQYF. DNA of the CDR3: TGTGCCAGCAGCTGGGGACAGGGCGGGGAGCAGTACTTC. Looking up the rest from reference TRBV5-5 and TRBJ2-7 gives the full variable domain: DAGVTQSPTHLIKTRGQQVTLRCSPISGHKSVSWYQQVLGQGPQFIFQYYEKEERGRGNFPDRFSARQFPNYSSELNVNALLLGDSALYLCASSWGQGGEQYFGPGTRLTVT.